This TCR beta chain was observed in a study of T cell responses to AZD1222 COVID-19 vaccine. For this clone: The antigen is not known.

Method: immunoSEQ multiplex PCR; TCRdb's copy keeps in-frame clones and lacks some. This sample has about 130,000 clones, with 70% to 90% found just once. Overall study findings and caveats: In the spike-specific TCR repertoire, nearly half reportedly target unmutated variant regions. White British donors predominated, females outnumbered males, and clonal diversity was possibly underestimated. Baseline seropositivity occurred in only six AZD1222 recipients. No repertoire was sampled before or during the peak T cell response, only after it.

The CDR3 runs to 18 residues. Trimming cost V 0 bases and J 9 bases; bases outside gene matches: 16. Germline values: CDR1 SGHNT, CDR2 YYREEE (reference sequence). The material was peripheral blood, obtained on day 0 of AZD1222 vaccination. The chain couples TRBV5-4 to TRBJ2-1, with 9 bases that match TRBD2. This clonotype originated in an adult in good health. This chain's CDR3 is CASSLGGPTRGGPGEQFF. CDR3 in DNA: TGTGCCAGCAGCTTGGGTGGGCCCACGCGGGGGGGCCCTGGTGAGCAGTTCTTC.